This record looks at one T cell receptor (beta chain) sequence and its context. Germline CDR1 and CDR2: MGHRA and YSYEKL. This CDR3 comprises 16 residues. V lost 0 bases and J lost 10; bases outside the gene matches: 9. Some clones are missing from TCRdb's copy, which holds only in-frame ones; the method was immunoSEQ multiplex PCR. The sample shows about 67,000 clones, about 85% of them seen only once. The data were obtained in a study of OX40 agonist ivuxolimab in advanced cancers. Across the study: Checkpoint inhibitors had been given previously to approximately 41% of patients.

Patients were excluded for autoimmune disease history or systemic immunosuppression. Sequenced material: CD4+ or CD8+ T cells sorted from blood, taken in a trial of the OX40 agonist ivuxolimab. The chain is built from TRBV4-1 and TRBJ2-5, with 12 bases that match TRBD2. The clonotype originates from an adult with an advanced solid tumor such as melanoma, head and neck, liver or kidney cancer. Here the CDR3 reads CASSQDASGGAARQYF. The DNA of the CDR3 is TGCGCCAGCAGCCAAGATGCTAGCGGGGGGGCCGCTCGCCAGTACTTC.